The next 30 T cell receptor beta chains were all read from a single sample in a study of T cells in women clearing cervical HPV infection. TCRdb's copy holds only in-frame clones and misses some; the assay was immunoSEQ multiplex PCR. The sample data list roughly 49,000 clones. The sequenced material came from blood buffy coat. The receptors were sampled from a woman aged 18 to 75 with a cervical HPV16 infection that either progressed to CIN3+ or cleared (not recorded which).

In the case of this clone: The read terminates 3 residues before the CDR3 end, so the remaining end is supplied by the germline J gene. The chain combines TRBV19 with TRBJ1-2, with D possibly TRBD1 on 6 matching bases. Germline assignment: CDR1 LNHDA and CDR2 SQIVND (reference sequence). This CDR3 has 12 amino acids. The ends were cut back, 8 bases at V and 6 bases at J, with 13 bases in the middle. CDR3: CASQQGRDGYTF. Partial CDR3 DNA: TGTGCCAGTCAACAGGGAAGGGATGGC.

Concerning this clone itself: The read ends 3 residues shy of where the CDR3 ends; the end is completed using the germline J gene. The V gene is TRBV9, the J gene TRBJ2-7; 9 bases match TRBD1. The V segment lost 0 bases and the J segment 6 bases; nucleotides outside the gene matches: 7. The CDR3 length is 15 residues. CDR1 is SGDLS and CDR2 is YYNGEE in the germline V gene. CDR3 DNA (partial): TGTGCCAGCAGCGTAGGCGGGACAGGGTCCCTCGAG. It is translated as CASSVGGTGSLE. The CDR3 in full is CASSVGGTGSLEQYF.

Frequency places this clone as medium-sized (0.01 to 0.1%). The read is 3 residues too short to cover the CDR3 end, so that end is filled in from the germline J gene. V gene TRBV18 combines with J gene TRBJ2-5; the D gene is possibly TRBD1 (6 bases). The CDR3 loop spans 14 amino acids. Germline values: CDR1 KGHSH, CDR2 LQKENI. Trimming took off 1 base at V and 5 bases at J, with 11 bases between the two ends. The sequenced CDR3 bases are TGTGCCAGCTCACCACGGGGGCAACCTGAGACC. Translated: CASSPRGQPET. The whole CDR3 protein reads CASSPRGQPETQYF.

To note about this clone: The read comes to an end 3 residues before the CDR3 does, leaving the germline J gene to fill in the end. V and J are TRBV6-1 and TRBJ1-2; TRBD1 agrees at 7 bases. CDR1 is MNHNS and CDR2 is SASEGT in the germline V gene. The CDR3 covers 15 residues. The CDR3 protein is CASSENPGQYNDYTF. CDR3 bases read: TGTGCCAGCAGTGAAAACCCGGGACAGTACAATGAC.

Worth noting for this clone: The CDR3 is cut off 3 residues early in the read; its end comes from the germline J gene. Within the sample, other DNA sequences also encode this same CDR3. The chain carries TRBV13 and TRBJ1-3; possibly TRBD1 for D (5 bases). V lost 5 bases to trimming and J lost 1 base, with 15 bases between them. This CDR3 contains 16 residues. Germline assignment: CDR1 PRHDT and CDR2 FYEKMQ (reference sequence). The DNA read from the CDR3 is TGTGCCAGCAGCACATCTCTGGGGGGGTCTGGAAACACC. Translating gives CASSTSLGGSGNT. The full CDR3 is CASSTSLGGSGNTIYF.

Details on this clone: The read comes to an end 3 residues before the CDR3 does, leaving the germline J gene to fill in the end. The rearrangement uses TRBV7-9 and TRBJ2-3; no definite D call. CDR1 and CDR2 from the germline V gene are SEHNR and FQNEAQ (reference sequence). CDR3 length: 13 amino acids. The CDR3 sequence is CASSLQRQQPQYF. The covered CDR3 bases are TGTGCCAGCAGCTTGCAGAGGCAACAGCCG.

With regard to this clone: The DNA ends 3 residues before the CDR3 does, and the rest of the CDR3 is filled in from the germline J gene. This chain connects TRBV10-2 to TRBJ2-1, with 10 nucleotides matching TRBD2. This CDR3 has 17 residues. V lost 0 bases to trimming and J lost 6 bases; unmatched junction nucleotides: 8. The germline gives CDR1 WSHSY, CDR2 SAAADI. The sequenced CDR3 bases are TGCGCCAGCAGTGAGTCGAGGCCGGGACTAGCGAGCAATGAG. Protein: CASSESRPGLASNE. The CDR3 in full is CASSESRPGLASNEQFF.

Remarks on this clone: Read coverage stops 3 residues before the CDR3 terminus; the germline J gene supplies the remainder. The chain has TRBV10-3 and TRBJ2-7; 10 nucleotides line up with TRBD2. Germline trimming cut 3 bases from V and 4 bases from J; bases unmatched to any gene: 6. The CDR3 runs 15 residues. From germline, CDR1 is ENHRY and CDR2 SYGVKD. This chain's CDR3 is CAISDPSGGFYEQYF. The covered CDR3 bases are TGTGCCATCAGTGATCCTAGCGGGGGTTTTTACGAG.

For this clone: The CDR3 end lies 3 residues beyond the end of the read and is filled in from the germline J gene. This chain links TRBV6-2 or TRBV6-3 with TRBJ2-3; no clear D. The V and J ends lost 3 bases and 1 base respectively, with 5 bases between them. Looked up from germline, CDR1 is MNHEY and CDR2 is SVGEGT. The CDR3 runs to 13 residues. The sequenced CDR3 bases are TGTGCCAGCAGTTATGGCCGCACAGATACG. Translating it yields CASSYGRTDT. The full-length CDR3 reads as CASSYGRTDTQYF.

For this clone: The read halts 3 residues ahead of the CDR3 end, with the missing end drawn from the germline J gene. The chain links TRBV7-2 to TRBJ1-1; D remains unclear. Germline CDR1 reads SGHTA; CDR2 reads FQGNSA. The V end was cut by 4 bases, the J end by 0 bases, with 6 bases between. The CDR3 is made up of 13 amino acids. CDR3 DNA (partial): TGTGCCAGCAGCTCACAAATGAACACTGAA. It is translated as CASSSQMNTE. From start to end, the CDR3 is CASSSQMNTEAFF.

As to this clone: The CDR3 end falls 3 residues outside the read, so it is completed with the germline J gene. The V and J genes are TRBV7-9 and TRBJ2-1; 7 positions match TRBD1. CDR1 is SEHNR and CDR2 is FQNEAQ in the germline V gene (reference sequence). This CDR3 has 15 residues. The trim removed 4 bases at V and 8 bases at J, leaving 11 bases unmatched. The sequenced part of the CDR3 DNA is TGTGCCAGCAGCTCGGGACAGCCCCCGGTGGATGAG. Translated, it gives CASSSGQPPVDE. The full CDR3 reads CASSSGQPPVDEQFF.

Points on this clone: The CDR3 goes on 3 residues after the read ends, and that part is filled in from the germline J gene. The chain recombines TRBV6-2 or TRBV6-3 with TRBJ2-2; 7 nucleotides agree with TRBD1. Trimming removed 9 bases from V and 6 bases from J; junction bases left unmatched: 4. This CDR3 has 12 amino acids. Germline lookup yields CDR1 MNHEY and CDR2 SVGEGT. Here the CDR3 reads CASQTGPGELFF. Incomplete CDR3 DNA: TGTGCCAGTCAGACAGGGCCCGGGGAG.

Comment on this clone: The read terminates 3 residues before the CDR3 end, so the remaining end is supplied by the germline J gene. This rearrangement joins TRBV5-1 to TRBJ2-3, with D tentatively TRBD1 (7 bases). Germline V lookup: CDR1 SGHRS, CDR2 YFSETQ. The CDR3 length is 15 residues. CDR3 residues: CASSLDRGWGETQYF. Incomplete CDR3 DNA: TGCGCCAGCAGCTTGGACAGGGGTTGGGGGGAGACG.

As to this clone: Read data end 3 residues before the CDR3 end; the end is taken from the germline J gene. The chain joins TRBV19 to TRBJ2-1; 8 nucleotides agree with TRBD2. V lost 7 bases to trimming and J lost 8 bases; unmatched junction nucleotides: 16. The CDR3 runs 16 residues. Germline CDR1 reads LNHDA; CDR2 reads SQIVND (reference sequence). The sequenced part of the CDR3 DNA is TGTGCCAGTAAGTTCCAGCACGGGGGGGCCGGAGATGAG. Translation: CASKFQHGGAGDE. The full CDR3 sequence reads CASKFQHGGAGDEQFF.

Comments on this clone: From the germline J gene comes the end of the CDR3, since the read stops 3 residues before it. V gene TRBV6-1 combines with J gene TRBJ1-4, with 7 bases that match TRBD1. CDR3 size: 15 residues. CDR1 is MNHNS, CDR2 SASEGT, per germline. The sequenced part of the CDR3 DNA is TGTGCCAGCAGTGCGCAGGAGGGGGCTGATTCACCA. It encodes CASSAQEGADSP. The whole CDR3 reads CASSAQEGADSPLFF.

Remarks on this clone: The read comes to an end 3 residues before the CDR3 does, leaving the germline J gene to fill in the end. This chain connects TRBV9 to TRBJ2-5; 9 nucleotides align to TRBD1. The germline CDR1 and CDR2 sequences are SGDLS and YYNGEE. The CDR3 spans 14 residues. Trimming removed 3 bases from V and 5 bases from J; junction bases left unmatched: 5. The sequenced CDR3 bases are TGTGCCAGCAGCGCCCACAGGGGGCGGGAGACC. This gives the protein CASSAHRGRET. The CDR3 in its entirety is CASSAHRGRETQYF.

Concerning this clone itself: The CDR3 is cut off 3 residues early in the read; its end comes from the germline J gene. The rearrangement joins TRBV7-9 to TRBJ2-4, with 9 bases identical to TRBD1. The germline V gene encodes CDR1 SEHNR and CDR2 FQNEAQ (reference sequence). This CDR3 spans 14 amino acids. The CDR3 DNA, read in part, is TGTGCCAGCAGCTTCCAACAGGGGGCGGATGGT. It specifies CASSFQQGADG. The complete CDR3 protein is CASSFQQGADGQYF.

As for this clone: The DNA ends 3 residues before the CDR3 does, and the rest of the CDR3 is filled in from the germline J gene. V gene TRBV5-6 combines with J gene TRBJ2-7; D is possibly TRBD1 (5 bases). The length of the CDR3 is 14 residues. Germline CDR1 reads SGHDT; CDR2 reads YYEEEE. Trimming removed 4 bases from V and 2 bases from J, with 13 bases in between. CDR3 DNA, as far as it was read: TGTGCCAGCAGCCTTTCGGGCAGGGCCTACGAG. This sequence encodes CASSLSGRAYE. The CDR3 in full is CASSLSGRAYEQYF.

On this clone itself: Read data end 3 residues before the CDR3 end; the end is taken from the germline J gene. The chain combines TRBV20-1 with TRBJ2-2, with TRBD2 as a possible D gene (6 bases). V was pared by 6 bases and J by 5 bases, with 19 bases between. The CDR3 consists of 15 residues. In germline, CDR1 is DFQATT, CDR2 SNEGSKA (reference sequence). The CDR3 protein is CSAPRGQGRTGELFF. The sequenced part of the CDR3 DNA is TGCAGTGCCCCGCGGGGCCAGGGAAGAACCGGGGAG.

About this clone itself: From the germline J gene comes the end of the CDR3, since the read stops 3 residues before it. V gene TRBV30 combines with J gene TRBJ1-1; 7 nucleotides match TRBD1. V was pared by 4 bases and J by 4 bases, with 6 bases of the junction left unmatched. The germline V gene encodes CDR1 GTSNPN and CDR2 SVGIG (reference sequence). This CDR3 region has 13 residues. The sequenced part of the CDR3 DNA is TGTGCCTGGACGGGTAGGGGGCCCACTGAA. Residues: CAWTGRGPTE. From start to end, the CDR3 is CAWTGRGPTEAFF.

Details on this clone: The DNA ends 3 residues before the CDR3 does, and the rest of the CDR3 is filled in from the germline J gene. The rearrangement joins TRBV5-1 to TRBJ2-3; D possibly corresponds to TRBD2 (6 bases). This CDR3 is 14 amino acids long. CDR1 is SGHRS, CDR2 YFSETQ, per germline. CDR3 loop: CASSLGGVEGPQYF. CDR3 bases read: TGCGCCAGCAGCTTGGGGGGGGTAGAGGGGCCG.

With regard to this clone: The CDR3 end is not reached by the read, which stops 3 residues before it; the germline J gene fills it in. The chain is built from TRBV7-9 and TRBJ2-2, with 7 bases identical to TRBD1. The CDR3 length is 14 residues. Germline-derived CDR1 and CDR2 are SEHNR and FQNEAQ (reference sequence). The CDR3 DNA, read in part, is TGTGCCAGCAGCTGGGGGACAGTTAATGAAAAG. It encodes CASSWGTVNEK. The complete CDR3 sequence is CASSWGTVNEKLFF.

About this clone: The read ends 3 residues early relative to the CDR3; the germline J gene fills the gap. The chain couples TRBV5-1 to TRBJ1-2; possibly TRBD1 for D (6 bases). The CDR3 sequence is 18 residues long. Germline V CDR1 and CDR2: SGHRS, YFSETQ. Deletions cut 3 bases from V and 4 bases from J, with 25 bases between. CDR3 amino acids: CASSSIRDNRFGLYGYTF. The sequenced part of the CDR3 DNA is TGCGCCAGCAGCTCAATCCGGGACAACCGTTTCGGCCTCTATGGC.

Regarding this clone: The CDR3 goes on 3 residues after the read ends, and that part is filled in from the germline J gene. The chain carries TRBV7-3 and TRBJ1-6; D gene unclear. The V and J ends lost 2 bases and 11 bases respectively, with 16 bases between them. The CDR3 has 15 residues. The germline CDR1 and CDR2 sequences are SGHTA and FQGTGA. Here the CDR3 reads CASSLSGGEEAPLHF. CDR3 bases read: TGTGCCAGCAGCTTATCCGGCGGGGAGGAAGCACCC.

Turning to this clone: The read finishes 3 residues shy of the CDR3 end, and the germline J gene is used to complete it. The chain recombines TRBV19 with TRBJ2-1; TRBD1 matches at 8 bases. Looked up from germline, CDR1 is LNHDA and CDR2 is SQIVND (reference sequence). This CDR3 is 14 amino acids long. Losses at the gene ends were 2 bases for V and 6 bases for J; bases not matched to a gene: 3. The CDR3 is CASSIRGQGNEQFF. CDR3 DNA, as far as it was read: TGTGCCAGTAGTATAAGAGGACAGGGCAATGAG.

About this clone: The read finishes 3 residues shy of the CDR3 end, and the germline J gene is used to complete it. This sequence joins TRBV2 and TRBJ2-1; tentatively, D is TRBD1 or TRBD2 (5 bases each). V was trimmed by 3 bases and J by 9 bases, leaving 9 bases between them. CDR3 size: 12 residues. CDR1 is SNHLY and CDR2 is FYNNEI in the germline V gene. Partial CDR3 DNA: TGTGCCAGCAGTGATGAGGGGATTGAG. It specifies CASSDEGIE. The whole CDR3 protein is CASSDEGIEQFF.

As concerns this clone: Read coverage stops 3 residues before the CDR3 terminus; the germline J gene supplies the remainder. This sequence joins TRBV28 and TRBJ1-6, with D unclear. The V end was cut by 4 bases, the J end by 0 bases, with 13 bases between. The CDR3 is 17 residues long. The germline gives CDR1 MDHEN, CDR2 SYDVKM. The covered CDR3 bases are TGTGCCAGCAGTTGGGTCAGGAAGATCTCCTATAATTCACCC. Encoded protein: CASSWVRKISYNSP. The full CDR3 sequence reads CASSWVRKISYNSPLHF.

Concerning this clone itself: The read halts 3 residues ahead of the CDR3 end, with the missing end drawn from the germline J gene. The rearrangement uses TRBV4-1 and TRBJ1-2, with TRBD1 identical over 8 bases. Germline trimming cut 4 bases from V and 3 bases from J; bases unmatched to any gene: 10. This CDR3 has 16 residues. In germline, CDR1 is MGHRA, CDR2 YSYEKL. CDR3 DNA (partial): TGCGCCAGCAGCCTCCCCACGGGACAGGACCACTATGGC. Protein product: CASSLPTGQDHYG. In full, the CDR3 reads CASSLPTGQDHYGYTF.

In the case of this clone: The observed sequence ends 3 residues before the CDR3 terminus, with the missing tail filled in from the germline J gene. This chain uses TRBV6-2 or TRBV6-3 with TRBJ2-7; 10 bases line up with TRBD1. Germline CDR1 is MNHEY and CDR2 is SVGEGT. Unmatched junction bases numbered 1, after V lost 2 bases and J lost 0 bases. This CDR3 is 15 amino acids long. The CDR3 bases that were read are TGTGCCAGCAGTTACGGGACAGGGGTCTCCTACGAG. It codes for CASSYGTGVSYE. The CDR3 reads in full as CASSYGTGVSYEQYF.

The sequenced CDR3 bases are TGCAGTGCTAGAGATCCGAGACAGGGGGACGAG. Its translation: CSARDPRQGDE. The whole CDR3 protein is CSARDPRQGDEQYF. V is TRBV20-1 and J is TRBJ2-7; 9 bases map to TRBD1. The CDR3 end is not reached by the read, which stops 3 residues before it; the germline J gene fills it in. J was trimmed by 5 bases and V by 0 bases; bases with no gene match: 5. Germline loops: CDR1 DFQATT, CDR2 SNEGSKA (reference sequence). The CDR3 spans 14 residues.